This T cell receptor (beta chain) came from a study of CD8+ T cells in alopecia areata. Overall study context: Dosing with tofacitinib proceeded for 6 to 18 months, followed by 6 months off drug. Overall study results and limits: Treatment with tofacitinib significantly lowered scalp clonality and reduced expanded CD8+ clones among the top 100. Persistence in scalp and blood during tofacitinib was observed for many expanded lesional clones.

The sequencing template was cDNA reverse transcribed from extracted RNA. The method was immunoSEQ multiplex PCR; TCRdb's version includes in-frame clones alone and lacks a portion of them. The sample has about 140,000 clones; nearly 55% are singletons. The treatment here: oral pan-JAK inhibitor, 5-10 mg twice daily. CDR3 size: 13 residues. CDR1 is GTSNPN and CDR2 is SVGIG in the germline V gene (reference sequence). Trimming at V came to 7 bases and at J to 5 bases, leaving 5 bases not matched to a gene. Comment on this clone: Its target is unknown.

This clonotype was obtained from a human donor with alopecia areata. The chain couples TRBV30 to TRBJ2-2; TRBD1 matches at 9 bases. The starting material was CD8+ T cells sorted from blood, obtained at week 4, from a patient treated with tofacitinib. The CDR3 DNA follows: TGTGCCTTCCGGGACAGGGTTACCGGGGAGCTGTTTTTT. Amino acids: CAFRDRVTGELFF.